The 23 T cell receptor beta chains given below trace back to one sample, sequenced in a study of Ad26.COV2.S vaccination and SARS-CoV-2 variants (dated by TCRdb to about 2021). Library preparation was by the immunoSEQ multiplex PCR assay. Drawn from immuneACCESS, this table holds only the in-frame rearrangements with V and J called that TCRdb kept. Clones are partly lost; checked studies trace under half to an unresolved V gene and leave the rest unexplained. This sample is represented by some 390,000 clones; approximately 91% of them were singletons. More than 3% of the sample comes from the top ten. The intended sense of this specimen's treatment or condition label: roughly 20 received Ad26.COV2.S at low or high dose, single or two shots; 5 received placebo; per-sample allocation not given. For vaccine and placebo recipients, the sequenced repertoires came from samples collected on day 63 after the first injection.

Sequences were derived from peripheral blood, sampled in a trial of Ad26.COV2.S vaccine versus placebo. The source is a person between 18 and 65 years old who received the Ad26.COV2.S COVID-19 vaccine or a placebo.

The CDR3 nucleotides read TGTGCCACCAGTCGCAGGGGGATGGACTATGGCTACACCTTC. Protein sequence: CATSRRGMDYGYTF. The chain recombines TRBV15 with TRBJ1-2; the match to TRBD1 covers 7 bases. V trimming: 6 bases; J trimming: 3 bases; junction bases outside the gene matches: 7. Looked up from germline, CDR1 is LNHNV and CDR2 is YYDKDF (reference sequence). CDR3 size: 14 residues.

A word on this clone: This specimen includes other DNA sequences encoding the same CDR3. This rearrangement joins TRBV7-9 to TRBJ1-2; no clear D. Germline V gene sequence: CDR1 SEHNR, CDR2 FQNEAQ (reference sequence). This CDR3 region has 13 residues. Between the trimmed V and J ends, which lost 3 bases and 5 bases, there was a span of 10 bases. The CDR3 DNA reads TGTGCCAGCAGCTTGGCCGACGGGTATGGCTACACCTTC. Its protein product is CASSLADGYGYTF.

Here the CDR3 DNA reads TGTGCCAGCAGCTTACCAACGCTGACGGAGCAGTACTTC. Translation gives CASSLPTLTEQYF. The V and J genes are TRBV7-8 and TRBJ2-7; D unclear. Germline CDR1 is SGHVS and CDR2 is FQNEAQ. The CDR3 contains 13 residues. The V end was cut by 2 bases, the J end by 7 bases, with 12 bases between.

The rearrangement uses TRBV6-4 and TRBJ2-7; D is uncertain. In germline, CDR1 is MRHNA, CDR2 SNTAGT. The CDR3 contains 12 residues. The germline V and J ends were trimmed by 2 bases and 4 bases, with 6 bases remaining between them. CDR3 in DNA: TGTGCCAGCAGTGACAGGAGTTACGAGCAGTACTTC. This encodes CASSDRSYEQYF.

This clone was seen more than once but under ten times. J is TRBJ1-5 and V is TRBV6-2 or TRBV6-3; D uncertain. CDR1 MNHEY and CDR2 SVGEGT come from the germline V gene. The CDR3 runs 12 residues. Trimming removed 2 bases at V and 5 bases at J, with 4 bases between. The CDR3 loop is CASSYGHQPQHF. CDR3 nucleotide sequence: TGTGCCAGCAGTTACGGGCATCAGCCCCAGCATTTT.

The DNA of the CDR3 is TGTGCCAGCAGCCCAAGAGGTGGGGGCGAGGATAATGAAAAACTGTTTTTT. It translates to CASSPRGGGEDNEKLFF. The chain links TRBV9 to TRBJ1-4; D is perhaps TRBD1 (6 bases). CDR3 length: 17 residues. Germline V lookup: CDR1 SGDLS, CDR2 YYNGEE. Deletions cut 4 bases from V and 4 bases from J, with 20 bases between.

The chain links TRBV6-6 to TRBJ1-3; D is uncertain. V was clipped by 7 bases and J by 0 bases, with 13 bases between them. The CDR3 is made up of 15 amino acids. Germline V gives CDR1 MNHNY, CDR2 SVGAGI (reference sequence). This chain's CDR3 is CASTPAGLSGNTIYF. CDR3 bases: TGTGCCAGCACCCCGGCCGGCCTCTCTGGAAACACCATATATTTT.

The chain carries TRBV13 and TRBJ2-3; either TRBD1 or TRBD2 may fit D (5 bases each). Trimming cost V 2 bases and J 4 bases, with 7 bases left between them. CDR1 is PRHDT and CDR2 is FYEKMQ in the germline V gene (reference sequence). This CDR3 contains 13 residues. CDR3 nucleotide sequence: TGTGCCAGCAGCTTACGGGACGCAGATACGCAGTATTTT. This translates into CASSLRDADTQYF.

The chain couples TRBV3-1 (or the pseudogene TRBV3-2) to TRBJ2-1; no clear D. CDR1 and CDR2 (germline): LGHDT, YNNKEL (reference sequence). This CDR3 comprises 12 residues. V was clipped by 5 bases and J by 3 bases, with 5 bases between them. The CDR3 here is CASSGNYNEQFF. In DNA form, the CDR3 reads TGTGCCAGCAGCGGTAACTACAATGAGCAGTTCTTC.

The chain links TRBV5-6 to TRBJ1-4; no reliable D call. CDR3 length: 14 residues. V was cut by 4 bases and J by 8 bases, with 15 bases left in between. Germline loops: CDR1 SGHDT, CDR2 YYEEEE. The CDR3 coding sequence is TGTGCCAGCAGCGCAACCGGACTAATGGAAAAACTGTTTTTT. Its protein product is CASSATGLMEKLFF. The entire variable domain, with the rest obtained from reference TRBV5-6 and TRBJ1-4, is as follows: DAGVTQSPTHLIKTRGQQVTLRCSPKSGHDTVSWYQQALGQGPQFIFQYYEEEERQRGNFPDRFSGHQFPNYSSELNVNALLLGDSALYLCASSATGLMEKLFFGSGTQLSVL.

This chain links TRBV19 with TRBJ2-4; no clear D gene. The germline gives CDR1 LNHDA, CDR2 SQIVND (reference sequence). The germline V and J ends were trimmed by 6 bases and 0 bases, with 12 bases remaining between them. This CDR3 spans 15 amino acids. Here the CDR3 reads CASSPVELAKNIQYF. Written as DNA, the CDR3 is TGTGCCAGTAGCCCCGTGGAGCTAGCCAAAAACATTCAGTACTTC.

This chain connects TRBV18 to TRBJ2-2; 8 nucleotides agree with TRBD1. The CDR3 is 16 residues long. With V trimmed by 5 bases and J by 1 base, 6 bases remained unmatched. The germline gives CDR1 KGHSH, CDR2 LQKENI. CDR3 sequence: CASSALGTGNTGELFF. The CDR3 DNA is TGTGCCAGCTCAGCCCTCGGGACAGGGAACACCGGGGAGCTGTTTTTT.

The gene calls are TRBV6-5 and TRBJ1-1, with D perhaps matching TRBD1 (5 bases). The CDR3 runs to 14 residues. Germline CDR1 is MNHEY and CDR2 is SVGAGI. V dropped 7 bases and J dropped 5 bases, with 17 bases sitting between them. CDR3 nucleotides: TGTGCCAGCACCCTAACACGGGGGGGTACTGAAGCTTTCTTT. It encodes CASTLTRGGTEAFF.

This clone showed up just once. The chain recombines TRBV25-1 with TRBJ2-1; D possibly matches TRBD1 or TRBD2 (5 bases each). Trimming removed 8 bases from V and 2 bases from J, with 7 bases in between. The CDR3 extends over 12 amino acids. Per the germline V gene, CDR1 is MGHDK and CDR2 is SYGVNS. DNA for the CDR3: TGTGCCAGCGGGACGGCCTACAATGAGCAGTTCTTC. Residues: CASGTAYNEQFF.

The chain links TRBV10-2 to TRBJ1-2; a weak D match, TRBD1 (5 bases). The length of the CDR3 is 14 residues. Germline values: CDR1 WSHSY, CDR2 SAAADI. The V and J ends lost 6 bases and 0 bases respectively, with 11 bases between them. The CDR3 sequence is CASSEGPTNYGYTF. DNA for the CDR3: TGCGCCAGCAGCGAGGGACCGACTAACTATGGCTACACCTTC.

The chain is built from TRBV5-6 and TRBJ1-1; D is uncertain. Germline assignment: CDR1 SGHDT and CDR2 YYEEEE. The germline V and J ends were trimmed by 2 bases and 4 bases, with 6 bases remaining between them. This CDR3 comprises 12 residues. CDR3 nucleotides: TGTGCCAGCAGCTTTATAGGCACTGAAGCTTTCTTT. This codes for CASSFIGTEAFF.

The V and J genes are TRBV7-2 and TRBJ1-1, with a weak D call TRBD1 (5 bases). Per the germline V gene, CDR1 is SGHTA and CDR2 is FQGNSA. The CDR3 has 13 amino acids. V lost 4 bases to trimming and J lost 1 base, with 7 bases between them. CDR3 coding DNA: TGTGCCAGCAGCTGGAGGGGGAACACTGAAGCTTTCTTT. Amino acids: CASSWRGNTEAFF.

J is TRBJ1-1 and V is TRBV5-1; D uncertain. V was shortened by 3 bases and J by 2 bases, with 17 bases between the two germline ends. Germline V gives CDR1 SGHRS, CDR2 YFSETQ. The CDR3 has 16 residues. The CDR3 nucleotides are TGCGCCAGCAGCTACGACCCGATGGTCCCTAACACTGAAGCTTTCTTT. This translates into CASSYDPMVPNTEAFF.

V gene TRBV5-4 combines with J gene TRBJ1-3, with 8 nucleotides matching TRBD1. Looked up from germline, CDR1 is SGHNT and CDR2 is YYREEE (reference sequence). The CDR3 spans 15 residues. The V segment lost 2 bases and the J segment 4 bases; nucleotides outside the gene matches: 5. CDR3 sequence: CASSFQGARGNTIYF. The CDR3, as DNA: TGTGCCAGCAGCTTTCAGGGGGCGCGGGGAAACACCATATATTTT. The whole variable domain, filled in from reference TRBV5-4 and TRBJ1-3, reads ETGVTQSPTHLIKTRGQQVTLRCSSQSGHNTVSWYQQALGQGPQFIFQYYREEENGRGNFPPRFSGLQFPNYSSELNVNALELDDSALYLCASSFQGARGNTIYFGEGSWLTVV.

The CDR3 DNA reads TGTGCCAGCAGCCAGACAGGGTCAGAAGCTTTCTTT. Translation: CASSQTGSEAFF. The V call is TRBV5-4, the J call TRBJ1-1, with 7 bases matching TRBD1. The germline V gene encodes CDR1 SGHNT and CDR2 YYREEE (reference sequence). There are 12 residues in the CDR3. V shed 4 bases, J shed 8 bases, and the junction held 5 bases outside the gene matches. Together with reference TRBV5-4 and TRBJ1-1, the CDR3 gives the full variable domain: ETGVTQSPTHLIKTRGQQVTLRCSSQSGHNTVSWYQQALGQGPQFIFQYYREEENGRGNFPPRFSGLQFPNYSSELNVNALELDDSALYLCASSQTGSEAFFGQGTRLTVV.

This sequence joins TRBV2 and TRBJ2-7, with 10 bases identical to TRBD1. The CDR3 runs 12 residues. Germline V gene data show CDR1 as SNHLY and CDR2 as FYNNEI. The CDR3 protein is CVSGDRGHEQYF. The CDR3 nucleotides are TGTGTCTCCGGGGACAGGGGCCACGAGCAGTACTTC.

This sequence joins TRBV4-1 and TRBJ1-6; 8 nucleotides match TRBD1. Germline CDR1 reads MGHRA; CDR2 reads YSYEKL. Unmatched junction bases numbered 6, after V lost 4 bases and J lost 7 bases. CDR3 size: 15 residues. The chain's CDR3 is CASSPGQGQNSPLHF. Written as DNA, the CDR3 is TGCGCCAGCAGCCCAGGACAGGGCCAGAATTCACCCCTCCACTTT.

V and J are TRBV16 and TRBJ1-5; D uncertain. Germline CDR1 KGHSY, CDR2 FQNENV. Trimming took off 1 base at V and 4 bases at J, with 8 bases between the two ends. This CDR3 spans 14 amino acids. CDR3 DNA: TGTGCCAGCAGCCAATTCGCCGGTAATCAGCCCCAGCATTTT. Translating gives CASSQFAGNQPQHF.